This T cell receptor beta chain was obtained from a study of blood T cell repertoires in COVID-19. Across the study: Collection of acute and convalescent COVID-19 samples took place in the United States, Italy and Spain. Sources were T cells, B-cell-depleted T cells, or PBMCs; the material itself was cDNA or gDNA.

Seattle's enrolled individuals joined amid active infection and were then monitored longitudinally. Original analysis: Estimation of nucleated cell counts was performed using reference gene primer amplification. Libraries were prepared by immunoSEQ multiplex PCR; TCRdb keeps only in-frame clonotypes and omits some of them. That table gives V, J and clone size, and the DNA gave D and trimming. The data contain fewer than 600,000 clones, roughly 87% of them singletons. There are 14 residues in the CDR3. Trimming at V came to 4 bases and at J to 10 bases, leaving 12 bases not matched to a gene. The germline V gene encodes CDR1 SQVTM and CDR2 ANQGSEA.

Sequencing input: peripheral blood. V usage is TRBV29-1 and J usage is TRBJ2-5; 10 bases fit TRBD2. This TCR was recovered from a man younger than 35 with COVID-19, enrolled during active disease. DNA for the CDR3: TGCAGCGTTGTGAAGAGCGGGAGGGCCCAGAACCAGTACTTC. Translating gives CSVVKSGRAQNQYF.